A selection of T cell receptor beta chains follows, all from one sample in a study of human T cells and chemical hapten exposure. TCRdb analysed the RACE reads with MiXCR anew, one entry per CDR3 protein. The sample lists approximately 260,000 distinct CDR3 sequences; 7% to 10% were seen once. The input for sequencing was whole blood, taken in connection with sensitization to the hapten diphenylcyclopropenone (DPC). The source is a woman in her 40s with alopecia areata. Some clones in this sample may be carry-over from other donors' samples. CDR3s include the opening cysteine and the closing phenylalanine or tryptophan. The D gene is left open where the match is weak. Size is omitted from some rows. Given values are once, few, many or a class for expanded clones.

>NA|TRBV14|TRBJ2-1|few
TGTGCCAGCAGCCAAGGGGGGAGGTCGGGAATCTACAATGAGCAGTTCTTC
CASSQGGRSGIYNEQFF
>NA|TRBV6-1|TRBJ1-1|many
TGTGCCTTTTCCTCAGTGGTTCAAGGAACTTTCTTT
CAFSSVVQGTFF
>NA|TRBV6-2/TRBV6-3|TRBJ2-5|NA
TGTGCCATCTCCGGGATCCAAGAGACCCAGTACTTC
CAISGIQETQYF
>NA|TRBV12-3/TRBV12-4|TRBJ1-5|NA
TGTGCCAGCAGTTTTCGTGGCAGGGGAAGTAGCAATCAGCCCCAGCATTTT
CASSFRGRGSSNQPQHF
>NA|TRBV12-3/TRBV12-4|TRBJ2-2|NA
TGTGCCAGCAGTCAAGTCGATAGGGCAGGGGAGCTGTTTTTT
CASSQVDRAGELFF
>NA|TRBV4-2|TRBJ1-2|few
TGTGCCAGCAGCCAAGATCCCACACCTAACTATGGCTACACCTTC
CASSQDPTPNYGYTF
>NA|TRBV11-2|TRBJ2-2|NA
TGTGCCAGCAGCTTAGATTGGGGGACCGGGGAGCTGTTTTTT
CASSLDWGTGELFF
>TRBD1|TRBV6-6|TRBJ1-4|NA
TGTGCCAGCAGTTACCCCGGGACAGGAGGGGAAAAACTGTTTTTT
CASSYPGTGGEKLFF
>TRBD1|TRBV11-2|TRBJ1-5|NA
TGTGCCAGCAGCTTAGATACAGGGGGCAATCAGCCCCAGCATTTT
CASSLDTGGNQPQHF
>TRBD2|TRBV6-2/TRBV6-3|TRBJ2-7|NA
TGTGCCAGCAGTTCGGCGAGCGGGAGCTCCTACGAGCAGTACTTC
CASSSASGSSYEQYF
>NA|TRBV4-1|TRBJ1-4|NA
TGCGCCAGCAGCCAAACCCAACAGGGACCTAATGAAAAACTGTTTTTT
CASSQTQQGPNEKLFF
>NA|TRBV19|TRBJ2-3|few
TGTGCCAGTAAAGGTTCGAGGTTCGCAGATACGCAGTATTTT
CASKGSRFADTQYF
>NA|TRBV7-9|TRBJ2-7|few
TGTGCCAGCAGCCTGCGACAGGACTCCTACGAGCAGTACTTC
CASSLRQDSYEQYF
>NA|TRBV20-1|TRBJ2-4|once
TGCAGTGCACCCCGACCAGCCAAAAACATTCAGTACTTC
CSAPRPAKNIQYF
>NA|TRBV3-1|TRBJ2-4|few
TGTGCCAGCACCCCACCGGACAGATGGGACATTCAGTACTTC
CASTPPDRWDIQYF
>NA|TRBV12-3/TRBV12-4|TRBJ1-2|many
TGTGCCAGCGCCCGGGACACCGGGGGCTATGGCTACACCTTC
CASARDTGGYGYTF
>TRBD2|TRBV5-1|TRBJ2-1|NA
TGCGCCAGTAATCCCGGGACTAGCCCTTTAAATGAGCAGTTCTTC
CASNPGTSPLNEQFF
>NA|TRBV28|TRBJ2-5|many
TGTGCCAGCAGTTTTTTACGCGAGACCCAGTACTTC
CASSFLRETQYF
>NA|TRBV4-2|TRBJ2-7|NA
TGTGCCAGCAGCCACCCTCCCTACGAGCAGTACTTC
CASSHPPYEQYF
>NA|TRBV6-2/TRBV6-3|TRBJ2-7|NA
TGTGCCAGCAGTTACGAGATCCAGGGCGAGCAGTACTTC
CASSYEIQGEQYF
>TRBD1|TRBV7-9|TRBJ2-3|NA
TGTGCCAGCAGCTTAAGACAGGGACCCACAGATACGCAGTATTTT
CASSLRQGPTDTQYF
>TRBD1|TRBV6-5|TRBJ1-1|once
TGTGCCAGCAGTTACCGGCCAGGGGGTGTTAACACTGAAGCTTTCTTT
CASSYRPGGVNTEAFF
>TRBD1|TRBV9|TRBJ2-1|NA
TGTGCCAGCAGCTTCGGCGGGACAGGGGCCTACAATGAGCAGTTCTTC
CASSFGGTGAYNEQFF
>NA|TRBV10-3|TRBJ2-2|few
TGTGCCATCAGCGATAGTAAGCGGGAGCTGTTTTTT
CAISDSKRELFF
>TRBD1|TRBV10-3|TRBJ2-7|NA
TGTGCCATCAAGGGACAGGGGGCGGGAGAGCAGTACTTC
CAIKGQGAGEQYF
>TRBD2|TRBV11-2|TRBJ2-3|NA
TGTGCCAGCAGCTTAGATCCGGGAGGGGTAGATACGCAGTATTTT
CASSLDPGGVDTQYF
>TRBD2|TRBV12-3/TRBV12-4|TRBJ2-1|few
TGTGCCAGCAATGGGGGAAGCGGGACCCCGTACAATGAGCAGTTCTTC
CASNGGSGTPYNEQFF
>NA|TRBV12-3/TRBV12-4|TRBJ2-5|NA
TGTGCCAGCACCCTAGGACAGTCTGGGACCCAGTACTTC
CASTLGQSGTQYF
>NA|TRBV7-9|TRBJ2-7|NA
TGTGCCAGCAGCTTAGAGGGCACTCCGTACTTC
CASSLEGTPYF
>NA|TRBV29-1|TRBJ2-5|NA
TGCAGCGTTGTGTGGGGTCAAGAGACCCAGTACTTC
CSVVWGQETQYF
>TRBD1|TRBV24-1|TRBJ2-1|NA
TGTGCCACCAGTGATTCCCGGACAGGGCTCTTTCGTGAGTTCTTC
CATSDSRTGLFREFF
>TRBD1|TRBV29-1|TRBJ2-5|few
TGCAGCGTTAAAACCGGGACAGTCCAAGAGACCCAGTACTTC
CSVKTGTVQETQYF
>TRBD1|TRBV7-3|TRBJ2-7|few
TGTGCCAGCAGCGCCTCCGGGACAGCTACGGGCGAGCAGTACTTC
CASSASGTATGEQYF
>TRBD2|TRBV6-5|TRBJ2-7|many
TGTGCCAGCAGTCCGCGCCTAGCGGGAGTCAGAGAGCAGTACTTC
CASSPRLAGVREQYF
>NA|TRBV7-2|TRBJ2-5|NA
TGTGCCAGCAGCTTAGCGTCCACGGGGGAGACCCAGTACTTC
CASSLASTGETQYF
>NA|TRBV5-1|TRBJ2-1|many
TGCGCCAGCAGCTTGGCCCTAAGCTCCTACAATGAGCAGTTCTTC
CASSLALSSYNEQFF
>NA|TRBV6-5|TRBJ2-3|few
TGTGCCAGTTCTCGGGCCTCAGATACGCAGTATTTT
CASSRASDTQYF